A selection of T cell receptor beta chains follows, all from one sample in a study of blood T cells in healthy people across ages. TCRdb re-called the 5' RACE reads with MiXCR, one entry per CDR3 protein. Among about 640,000 distinct CDR3 sequences listed, roughly three fifths were seen once. The sample comprised blood. Every receptor here comes from a man aged 55 to 69 in good health. Both conserved end residues are part of each CDR3. The order of the fields is CDR3 length, D gene, J gene, V gene, clone size, CDR3 protein, CDR3 DNA. A D gene is named only where the DNA matches it firmly. Part of the rows lack a size; the others show once, few, many or a class for expanded clones.

cdr3_length: 15; d_call: .; j_call: TRBJ1-2; v_call: TRBV9; clone_size: .; cdr3_aa: CASSPSDRFYYGYTF; cdr3_nt: TGTGCCAGCAGCCCATCGGACAGATTCTACTATGGCTACACCTTC
cdr3_length: 13; d_call: TRBD1; j_call: TRBJ1-2; v_call: TRBV20-1; clone_size: .; cdr3_aa: CSAGDRALNGYTF; cdr3_nt: TGCAGTGCTGGGGACAGGGCCTTAAATGGCTACACCTTC
cdr3_length: 14; d_call: .; j_call: TRBJ2-1; v_call: TRBV4-3; clone_size: .; cdr3_aa: CASSYYQTGNEQFF; cdr3_nt: TGCGCCAGCAGCTACTATCAAACAGGGAATGAGCAGTTCTTC
cdr3_length: 18; d_call: TRBD2; j_call: TRBJ2-1; v_call: TRBV5-5; clone_size: few; cdr3_aa: CASSIRLAGGVSYNEQFF; cdr3_nt: TGTGCCAGCAGCATACGACTAGCGGGGGGGGTCTCCTACAATGAGCAGTTCTTC
cdr3_length: 12; d_call: .; j_call: TRBJ2-7; v_call: TRBV29-1; clone_size: .; cdr3_aa: CSVEDTAYEQYF; cdr3_nt: TGCAGCGTTGAAGATACAGCTTACGAGCAGTACTTC
cdr3_length: 15; d_call: .; j_call: TRBJ2-7; v_call: TRBV12-3/TRBV12-4; clone_size: few; cdr3_aa: CASSFGTPSSYEQYF; cdr3_nt: TGTGCCAGCAGTTTTGGGACCCCCAGCTCCTACGAGCAGTACTTC
cdr3_length: 15; d_call: .; j_call: TRBJ2-5; v_call: TRBV7-2; clone_size: .; cdr3_aa: CASSLVGAFGETQYF; cdr3_nt: TGTGCCAGCAGCTTAGTGGGGGCCTTCGGAGAGACCCAGTACTTC
cdr3_length: 14; d_call: .; j_call: TRBJ1-5; v_call: TRBV7-2; clone_size: .; cdr3_aa: CASSPRIGNQPQHF; cdr3_nt: TGTGCCAGCAGCCCCCGGATTGGCAATCAGCCTCAGCATTTT
cdr3_length: 16; d_call: TRBD1; j_call: TRBJ2-7; v_call: TRBV29-1; clone_size: .; cdr3_aa: CSVRGSQGAATYEQYF; cdr3_nt: TGCAGCGTTAGGGGATCCCAGGGGGCCGCGACCTACGAGCAGTACTTC
cdr3_length: 15; d_call: .; j_call: TRBJ1-2; v_call: TRBV6-1; clone_size: few; cdr3_aa: CASSAGGTWDYGYTF; cdr3_nt: TGTGCCAGCAGTGCAGGTGGAACCTGGGACTATGGCTACACCTTC
cdr3_length: 15; d_call: .; j_call: TRBJ2-7; v_call: TRBV10-3; clone_size: few; cdr3_aa: CAISDQKGQSYEQYF; cdr3_nt: TGTGCCATCAGTGATCAGAAGGGACAATCCTACGAGCAGTACTTC
cdr3_length: 11; d_call: .; j_call: TRBJ2-5; v_call: TRBV29-1; clone_size: .; cdr3_aa: CSVSDTWRTYF; cdr3_nt: TGCAGCGTATCGGACACCTGGCGAACGTACTTC
cdr3_length: 15; d_call: .; j_call: TRBJ2-7; v_call: TRBV6-5; clone_size: few; cdr3_aa: CASSYGSGEGYEQYF; cdr3_nt: TGTGCCAGCAGTTACGGGTCAGGGGAGGGCTACGAGCAGTACTTC
cdr3_length: 15; d_call: TRBD2; j_call: TRBJ2-3; v_call: TRBV27; clone_size: .; cdr3_aa: CASSPRGGPRDTQYF; cdr3_nt: TGTGCCAGCAGCCCACGGGGGGGCCCAAGAGATACGCAGTATTTT
cdr3_length: 12; d_call: .; j_call: TRBJ2-5; v_call: TRBV20-1; clone_size: .; cdr3_aa: CSAIRGQETQYF; cdr3_nt: TGCAGTGCTATTCGGGGGCAAGAGACCCAGTACTTC
cdr3_length: 16; d_call: TRBD1; j_call: TRBJ2-3; v_call: TRBV4-2; clone_size: .; cdr3_aa: CASSQEGQGDRDTQYF; cdr3_nt: TGTGCCAGCAGCCAAGAAGGACAGGGGGATAGAGATACGCAGTATTTT
cdr3_length: 13; d_call: .; j_call: TRBJ1-1; v_call: TRBV7-2; clone_size: once; cdr3_aa: CASSPQTGTEAFF; cdr3_nt: TGTGCCAGCAGCCCCCAGACCGGAACTGAAGCTTTCTTT
cdr3_length: 16; d_call: TRBD2; j_call: TRBJ2-1; v_call: TRBV27; clone_size: .; cdr3_aa: CASSLSGATNHNEQFF; cdr3_nt: TGTGCCAGCAGTTTGAGCGGGGCGACCAACCACAATGAGCAGTTCTTC